The 17 T cell receptor beta chains below come from one sample, sequenced in a study of blood T cell repertoires in COVID-19. The repertoire was sequenced with immunoSEQ multiplex PCR; TCRdb's copy has only in-frame clones and lacks some. The sample contains 250,000 to 300,000 clones, approximately 87% of which appear only once. Sequences were obtained from peripheral blood. The receptors were sampled from a woman under 40 with COVID-19, enrolled during active disease.

This chain links TRBV12-1 with TRBJ2-7; TRBD2, as called in the table, went unchecked against the DNA. TRBV12-1 is listed as a pseudogene. The CDR3 covers 16 residues. The CDR3 nucleotides read TGTGCCAGCAGTCCGGGTAGAACTCCCTTGGTCTACGAGCAGTACTTC. Protein product: CASSPGRTPLVYEQYF.

The V and J genes are TRBV5-1 and TRBJ1-1; TRBD1 matches 8 bases. Germline CDR1 SGHRS, CDR2 YFSETQ. With 4 bases clipped from V and 3 bases from J, the junction kept 8 bases outside the gene matches. This CDR3 is 15 amino acids long. The CDR3 loop is CASSRDRGRDTEAFF. The CDR3 bases are TGCGCCAGCAGCCGTGACAGGGGAAGGGACACTGAAGCTTTCTTT.

This chain uses TRBV7-6 with TRBJ2-7; 10 positions match TRBD1. This CDR3 contains 15 residues. The V and J ends lost 3 bases and 2 bases, in that order; junction bases with no gene match: 4. Per germline, CDR1 SGHVS and CDR2 FNYEAQ. The CDR3 DNA reads TGTGCCAGCAGCTTTGGGACAGGGGCCACCTACGAGCAGTACTTC. Residues: CASSFGTGATYEQYF.

The J gene is TRBJ2-3, the V gene TRBV5-1; 8 positions match TRBD1. Germline CDR1 reads SGHRS; CDR2 reads YFSETQ. The junction had 11 bases not matched to a gene; V was cut back by 2 bases and J by 0 bases. CDR3 size: 18 residues. This CDR3 is CASSLPRTGHPSTDTQYF. CDR3 coding DNA: TGCGCCAGCAGCTTACCACGGACAGGGCATCCTAGCACAGATACGCAGTATTTT.

This clone has just one count. The chain employs TRBV4-1 and TRBJ1-2; 8 nucleotides line up with TRBD1. The CDR3 contains 15 residues. The V gene end was trimmed by 4 bases and the J gene end by 9 bases; junction bases not matched to a gene: 13. Germline V gives CDR1 MGHRA, CDR2 YSYEKL. The CDR3 DNA follows: TGCGCCAGCAGCCCTGAGGGGACAGGACACCATCGCTACACCTTC. Protein: CASSPEGTGHHRYTF.

The V and J genes are TRBV19 and TRBJ1-5; maybe TRBD1 (5 bases). The CDR3 totals 16 residues. V shed 5 bases and J shed 2 bases, with 16 bases lying between them. Germline V lookup: CDR1 LNHDA, CDR2 SQIVND (reference sequence). In DNA form, the CDR3 reads TGTGCCAGTAGTGGGGTAGGGGCAGCTGGCAATCAGCCCCAGCATTTT. Translation: CASSGVGAAGNQPQHF.

The sample holds one count of this clone. The chain joins TRBV27 to TRBJ2-7; no clear D gene. There are 13 residues in the CDR3. Trimming took off 4 bases at V and 0 bases at J, with 7 bases between the two ends. Germline V CDR1 and CDR2: MNHEY, SMNVEV (reference sequence). CDR3 in amino acids: CASSYSLSYEQYF. The CDR3 DNA follows: TGTGCCAGCAGTTATTCTCTCTCCTACGAGCAGTACTTC.

This chain uses TRBV5-4 with TRBJ2-7, with D possibly TRBD2 on 6 matching bases. This CDR3 contains 14 residues. CDR1 is SGHNT, CDR2 YYREEE, per germline (reference sequence). The V end was cut by 4 bases, the J end by 2 bases, with 13 bases between. The CDR3: CASSVGLGTYEQYF. CDR3 nucleotide sequence: TGTGCCAGCAGCGTGGGACTCGGAACCTACGAGCAGTACTTC.

The V call is TRBV9, the J call TRBJ2-5; 9 bases are shared with TRBD2. The germline V gene encodes CDR1 SGDLS and CDR2 YYNGEE. The CDR3 covers 17 residues. The V segment lost 0 bases and the J segment 2 bases; nucleotides outside the gene matches: 8. The CDR3 DNA reads as TGTGCCAGCAGCGTAGGGCAGTCTAGCGGGGTTCAAGAGACCCAGTACTTC. It encodes CASSVGQSSGVQETQYF.

The chain joins TRBV27 to TRBJ2-3, with 7 positions matching TRBD1. The CDR3 loop spans 13 amino acids. Losses at the gene ends were 5 bases for V and 5 bases for J; bases not matched to a gene: 4. Germline V CDR1 and CDR2: MNHEY, SMNVEV (reference sequence). The CDR3 is CASSPRDRDTQYF. The CDR3 DNA sequence: TGTGCCAGCAGTCCCCGGGACAGAGATACGCAGTATTTT.

The chain carries TRBV6-1 and TRBJ2-1; D not resolved. The CDR3 is made up of 11 amino acids. V lost 5 bases to trimming and J lost 6 bases, with 5 bases between them. Germline values: CDR1 MNHNS, CDR2 SASEGT. CDR3 nucleotides: TGTGCCAGCAGTCCCCTCAATGAGCAGTTCTTC. Translated, it gives CASSPLNEQFF.

The CDR3 DNA follows: TGTGCCAGCAGTGACTCTGGACAGGGGAACACCATATATTTT. It is translated as CASSDSGQGNTIYF. The chain carries TRBV28 and TRBJ1-3; the match to TRBD1 covers 9 bases. The V gene end was trimmed by 5 bases and the J gene end by 7 bases; junction bases not matched to a gene: 6. The CDR3 totals 14 residues. CDR1 and CDR2 (germline): MDHEN, SYDVKM.

This chain uses TRBV27 with TRBJ1-5, with a tentative D call TRBD1 (5 bases). Germline loops: CDR1 MNHEY, CDR2 SMNVEV (reference sequence). CDR3 size: 17 residues. V lost 6 bases, J lost 0 bases, and 18 bases lay in between. The CDR3 DNA sequence: TGTGCCAGCAGCTTAACACCAGGGTTCCCTAGCAATCAGCCCCAGCATTTT. It codes for CASSLTPGFPSNQPQHF.

This clone was counted a single time. The chain employs TRBV3-1 (or the pseudogene TRBV3-2) and TRBJ2-4; 8 bases are a match to TRBD2. The length of the CDR3 is 14 residues. J gave up 7 bases and V 4 bases, and 6 bases lay outside the gene matches. From germline, CDR1 is LGHDT and CDR2 YNNKEL (reference sequence). DNA for the CDR3: TGTGCCAGCAGCCCTCGGGGGGGCCAGAACATTCAGTACTTC. Amino acid sequence: CASSPRGGQNIQYF.

V and J are TRBV5-4 and TRBJ2-5, with a possible D match to TRBD1 (6 bases). Between the trimmed V and J ends, which lost 4 bases and 5 bases, there was a span of 15 bases. This CDR3 contains 14 residues. Germline values: CDR1 SGHNT, CDR2 YYREEE (reference sequence). CDR3 in DNA: TGTGCCAGCAGCCCGACCACAGGGTTGGAGACCCAGTACTTC. This gives the protein CASSPTTGLETQYF.

This clone was observed a few times. This chain joins TRBV7-2 and TRBJ2-3, with 7 bases aligning to TRBD2. The CDR3 consists of 15 residues. J was trimmed by 3 bases and V by 5 bases; bases with no gene match: 8. Germline V lookup: CDR1 SGHTA, CDR2 FQGNSA. In DNA, the CDR3 is TGTGCCAGCAGCCCGGGTGGACTAGTAACAGATACGCAGTATTTT. Amino acids: CASSPGGLVTDTQYF.

This sequence joins TRBV18 and TRBJ1-3; D is ambiguous. Germline V lookup: CDR1 KGHSH, CDR2 LQKENI. The CDR3 is made up of 15 amino acids. V was shortened by 0 bases and J by 4 bases, with 10 bases between the two germline ends. The CDR3 protein is CASSPPSRSGNTIYF. The CDR3 nucleotides are TGTGCCAGCTCACCACCGAGCCGGTCGGGAAACACCATATATTTT.